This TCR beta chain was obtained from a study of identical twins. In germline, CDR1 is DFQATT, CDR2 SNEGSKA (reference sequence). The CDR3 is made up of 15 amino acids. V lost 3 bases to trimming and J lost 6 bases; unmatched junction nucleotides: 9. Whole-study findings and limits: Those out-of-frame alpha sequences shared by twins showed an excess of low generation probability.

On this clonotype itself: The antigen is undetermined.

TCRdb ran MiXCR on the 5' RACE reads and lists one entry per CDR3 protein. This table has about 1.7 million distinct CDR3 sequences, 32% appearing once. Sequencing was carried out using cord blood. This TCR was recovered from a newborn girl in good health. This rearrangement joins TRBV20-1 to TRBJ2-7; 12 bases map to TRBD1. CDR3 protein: CSASSGGQGAFEQYF. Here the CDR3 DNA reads TGCAGTGCTAGTTCTGGGGGACAGGGGGCTTTCGAGCAGTACTTC.